This TCR beta chain was captured by sequencing in a study of long-term antiretroviral therapy in people with HIV. Study at large: The 2015 immediate-ART recommendation came about a decade after the earliest samples. Findings and caveats of the study: Following ART, diversity rose but still fell short of transplant donor controls. Controls had broader CDR3 length ranges than HIV repertoires did.

This clone was observed once. The antigen is not known. Investigators performed immunoSEQ version v3.0 at survey level. Repertoires were generated with immunoSEQ multiplex PCR, while TCRdb's copy carries only in-frame clones and drops some. The data show over 30,000 clones, with about four fifths seen just once and 3% to 3.5% held by the top ten. Germline V gives CDR1 SGHDT, CDR2 YYEEEE. Trimming cost V 4 bases and J 2 bases, with 10 bases left between them. This CDR3 has 13 amino acids. The receptor was derived from a man aged 45-60 years with HIV. The sequencing here drew on unsorted PBMCs, taken 3 years after starting antiretroviral therapy. This rearrangement joins TRBV5-6 to TRBJ2-7, with a tentative D call TRBD2 (6 bases). In DNA form, the CDR3 reads TGTGCCAGCAGCCATAGCGGTGCCTACGAGCAGTACTTC. It encodes CASSHSGAYEQYF.